The T cell receptor (beta chain) described here comes from a study of vaccination and CD4 T cells after COVID-19. Study as a whole: As a positive control, some control cultures were given a CEFX pool, while others were given an HIV-1 Nef pool or no peptide.

As to treatment: approximately 11-day PBMC culture with coronavirus spike peptide pools or control peptides (ViraFEST assay). ViraFEST expanded antigen-specific T cells with peptide pools, then sequenced TCRs. As for this clonotype: As yet, its antigen is unknown.

The Oncomine TCR Beta short-read assay was what sequenced the DNA obtained from cultured CD4+ T cells. Each CDR3 protein gets one entry after TCRdb re-called the PCR reads with MiXCR. This sample carries about 11,000 distinct CDR3 sequences, about three quarters of them seen once, and the ten largest clones take over 9.5%. CDR3 length: 17 residues. Trimming removed 3 bases from V and 0 bases from J, with 18 bases in between. Germline loops: CDR1 ENHRY, CDR2 SYGVKD. The genes are TRBV10-3 and TRBJ2-7; TRBD2 is a possible D gene (5 bases). This receptor was taken from a human donor who had recovered from COVID-19. Sequenced input: CD4+ T cells from blood, cultured in vitro. The CDR3 region is CAISDSGSGIPSYEQYF. The CDR3 DNA reads TGTGCCATCAGTGATTCGGGGTCGGGGATCCCCTCCTACGAGCAGTACTTC.